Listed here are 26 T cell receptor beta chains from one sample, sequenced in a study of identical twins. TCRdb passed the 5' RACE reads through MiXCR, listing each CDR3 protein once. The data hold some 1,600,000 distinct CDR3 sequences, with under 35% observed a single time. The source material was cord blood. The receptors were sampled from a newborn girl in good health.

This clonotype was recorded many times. The CDR3 sequence: CASSLWYNEQFF. The DNA for the CDR3 is TGTGCCAGCAGTTTATGGTACAATGAGCAGTTCTTC. The chain has TRBV28 and TRBJ2-1; no definite D call. The germline gives CDR1 MDHEN, CDR2 SYDVKM. The germline V and J ends were trimmed by 0 bases and 4 bases, with 1 base remaining between them. The CDR3 spans 12 residues.

The CDR3 DNA reads as TGTGCCAGCAGTGGACAGGAGAGTTACTATAGCAATCAGCCCCAGCATTTT. It encodes CASSGQESYYSNQPQHF. The gene calls are TRBV28 and TRBJ1-5; 7 bases align to TRBD1. The CDR3 extends over 17 amino acids. Looked up from germline, CDR1 is MDHEN and CDR2 is SYDVKM. The V segment lost 5 bases and the J segment 0 bases; nucleotides outside the gene matches: 10. The full variable domain, completed using reference TRBV28 and TRBJ1-5, is DVKVTQSSRYLVKRTGEKVFLECVQDMDHENMFWYRQDPGLGLRLIYFSYDVKMKEKGDIPEGYSVSREKKERFSLILESASTNQTSMYLCASSGQESYYSNQPQHFGDGTRLSIL.

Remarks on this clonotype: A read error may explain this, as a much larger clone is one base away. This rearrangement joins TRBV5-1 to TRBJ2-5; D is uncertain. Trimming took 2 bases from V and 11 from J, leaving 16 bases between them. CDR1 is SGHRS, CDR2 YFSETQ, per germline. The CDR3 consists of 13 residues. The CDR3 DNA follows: TGCGCCAGCAGCTTAGCCCCCGTTAATGAGCAGTACTTC. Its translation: CASSLAPVNEQYF.

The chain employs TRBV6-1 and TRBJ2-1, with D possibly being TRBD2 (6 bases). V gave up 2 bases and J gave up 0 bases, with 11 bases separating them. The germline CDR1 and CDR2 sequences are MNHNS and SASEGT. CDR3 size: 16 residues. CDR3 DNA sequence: TGTGCCAGCAGTGAAATCGCACTAGCCTCCTACAATGAGCAGTTCTTC. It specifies CASSEIALASYNEQFF.

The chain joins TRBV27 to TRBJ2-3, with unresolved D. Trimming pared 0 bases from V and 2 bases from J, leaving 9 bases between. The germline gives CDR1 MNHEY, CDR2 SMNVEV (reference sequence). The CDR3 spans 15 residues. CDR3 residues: CASSLSVAVTDTQYF. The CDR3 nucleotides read TGTGCCAGCAGTTTATCGGTCGCGGTCACAGATACGCAGTATTTT.

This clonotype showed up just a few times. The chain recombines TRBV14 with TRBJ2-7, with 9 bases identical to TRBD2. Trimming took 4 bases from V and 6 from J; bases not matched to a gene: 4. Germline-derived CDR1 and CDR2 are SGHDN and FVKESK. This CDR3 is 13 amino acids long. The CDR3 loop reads CASSLRLAAEQYF. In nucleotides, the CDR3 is TGTGCCAGCAGCCTTAGACTAGCGGCCGAGCAGTACTTC.

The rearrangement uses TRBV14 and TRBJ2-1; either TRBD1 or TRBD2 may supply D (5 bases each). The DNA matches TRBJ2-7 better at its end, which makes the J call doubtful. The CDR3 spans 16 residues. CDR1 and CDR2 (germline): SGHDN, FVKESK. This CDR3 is CASSKGPPTSYNEQYF. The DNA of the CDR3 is TGTGCCAGTAGCAAGGGACCTCCGACCTCCTACAATGAGCAGTACTTC.

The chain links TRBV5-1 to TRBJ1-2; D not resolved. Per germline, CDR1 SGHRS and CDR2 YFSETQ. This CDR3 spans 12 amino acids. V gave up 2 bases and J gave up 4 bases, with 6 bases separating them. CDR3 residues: CASSFNVYGYTF. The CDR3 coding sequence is TGCGCCAGCAGCTTTAACGTCTATGGCTACACCTTC.

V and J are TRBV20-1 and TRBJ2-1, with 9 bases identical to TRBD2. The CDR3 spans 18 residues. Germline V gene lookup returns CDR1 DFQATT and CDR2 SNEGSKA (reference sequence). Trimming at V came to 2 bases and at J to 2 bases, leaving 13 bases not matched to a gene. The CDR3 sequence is CSARIGVGGGAAYNEQFF. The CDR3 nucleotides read TGCAGTGCTAGAATCGGTGTCGGCGGGGGGGCCGCCTACAATGAGCAGTTCTTC.

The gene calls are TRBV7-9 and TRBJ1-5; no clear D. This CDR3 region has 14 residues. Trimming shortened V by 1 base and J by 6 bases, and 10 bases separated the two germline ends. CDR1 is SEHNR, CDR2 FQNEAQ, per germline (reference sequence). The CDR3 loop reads CASSLGGESQPQHF. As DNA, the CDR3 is TGTGCCAGCAGCTTAGGGGGTGAGAGTCAGCCCCAGCATTTT. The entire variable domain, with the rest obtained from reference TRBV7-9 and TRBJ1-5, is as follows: DTGVSQNPRHKITKRGQNVTFRCDPISEHNRLYWYRQTLGQGPEFLTYFQNEAQLEKSRLLSDRFSAERPKGSFSTLEIQRTEQGDSAMYLCASSLGGESQPQHFGDGTRLSIL.

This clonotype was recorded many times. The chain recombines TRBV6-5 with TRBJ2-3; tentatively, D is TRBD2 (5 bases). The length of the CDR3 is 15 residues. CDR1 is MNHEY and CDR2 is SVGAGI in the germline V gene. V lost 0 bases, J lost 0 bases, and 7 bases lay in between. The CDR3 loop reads CASSYSRASTDTQYF. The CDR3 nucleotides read TGTGCCAGCAGTTACTCGAGGGCTAGCACAGATACGCAGTATTTT.

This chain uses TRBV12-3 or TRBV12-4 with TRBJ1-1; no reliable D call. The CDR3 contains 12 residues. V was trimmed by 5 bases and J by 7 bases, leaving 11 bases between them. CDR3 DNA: TGTGCCAGCAGTCTGAGGGAAATTGAAGCTTTCTTT. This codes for CASSLREIEAFF.

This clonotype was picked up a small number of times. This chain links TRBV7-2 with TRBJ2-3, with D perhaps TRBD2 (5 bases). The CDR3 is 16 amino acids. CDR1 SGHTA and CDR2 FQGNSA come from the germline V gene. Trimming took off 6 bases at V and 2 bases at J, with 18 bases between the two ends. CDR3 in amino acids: CASRLSLGENTDTQYF. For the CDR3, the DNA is TGTGCCAGCAGGTTATCCCTCGGGGAAAACACAGATACGCAGTATTTT.

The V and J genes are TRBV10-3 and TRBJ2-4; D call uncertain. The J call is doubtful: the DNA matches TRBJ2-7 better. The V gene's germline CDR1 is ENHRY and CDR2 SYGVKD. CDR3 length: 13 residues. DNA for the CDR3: TGTGCCCCCCCCGGGCGAATATACTACGAGCAGTACTTC. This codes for CAPPGRIYYEQYF.

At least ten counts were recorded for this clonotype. The CDR3 loop is CSVAATSNNEQFF. CDR3 coding DNA: TGCAGCGTTGCCGCGACTAGCAACAATGAGCAGTTCTTC. This sequence joins TRBV29-1 and TRBJ2-1; 7 positions match TRBD2. In germline, CDR1 is SQVTM, CDR2 ANQGSEA. Trimming took 4 bases from V and 5 from J; bases not matched to a gene: 5. The CDR3 is 13 amino acids.

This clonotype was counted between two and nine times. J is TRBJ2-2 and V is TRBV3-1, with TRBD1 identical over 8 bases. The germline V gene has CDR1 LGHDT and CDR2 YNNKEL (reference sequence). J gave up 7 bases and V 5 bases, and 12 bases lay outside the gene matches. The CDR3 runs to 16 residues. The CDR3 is CASSSNAGGVDGELFF. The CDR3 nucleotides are TGTGCCAGCAGCTCTAACGCAGGGGGCGTCGACGGGGAGCTGTTTTTT.

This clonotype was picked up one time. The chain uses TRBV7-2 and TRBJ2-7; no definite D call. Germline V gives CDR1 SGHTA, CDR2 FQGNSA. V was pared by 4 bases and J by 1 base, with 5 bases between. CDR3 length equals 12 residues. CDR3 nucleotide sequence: TGTGCCAGCAGCTCTTGGTCCTACGAGCAGTACTTC. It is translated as CASSSWSYEQYF. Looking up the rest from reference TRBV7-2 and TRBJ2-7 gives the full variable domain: GAGVSQSPSNKVTEKGKDVELRCDPISGHTALYWYRQSLGQGLEFLIYFQGNSAPDKSGLPSDRFSAERTGGSVSTLTIQRTQQEDSAVYLCASSSWSYEQYFGPGTRLTVT.

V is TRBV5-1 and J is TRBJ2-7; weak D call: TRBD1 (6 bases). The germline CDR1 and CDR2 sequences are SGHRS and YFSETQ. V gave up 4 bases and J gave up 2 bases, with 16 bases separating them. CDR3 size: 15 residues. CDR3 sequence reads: CASSQEPGHPYEQYF. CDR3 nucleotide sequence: TGCGCCAGCAGCCAGGAGCCGGGACACCCCTACGAGCAGTACTTC.

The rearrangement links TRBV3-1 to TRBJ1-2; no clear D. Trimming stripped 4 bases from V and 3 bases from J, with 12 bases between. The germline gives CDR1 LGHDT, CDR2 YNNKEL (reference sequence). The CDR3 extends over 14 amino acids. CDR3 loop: CASSRNGPDYGYTF. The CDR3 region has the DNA TGTGCCAGCAGCCGTAACGGGCCAGACTATGGCTACACCTTC.

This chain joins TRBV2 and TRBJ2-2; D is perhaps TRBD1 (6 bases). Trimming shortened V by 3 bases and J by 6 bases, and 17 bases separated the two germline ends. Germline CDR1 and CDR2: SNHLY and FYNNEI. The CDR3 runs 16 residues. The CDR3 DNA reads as TGTGCCAGCAGTGACACCCCAGGGGAGAGGGCCGGGGAGCTGTTTTTT. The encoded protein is CASSDTPGERAGELFF. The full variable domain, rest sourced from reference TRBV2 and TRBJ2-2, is EPEVTQTPSHQVTQMGQEVILRCVPISNHLYFYWYRQILGQKVEFLVSFYNNEISEKSEIFDDQFSVERPDGSNFTLKIRSTKLEDSAMYFCASSDTPGERAGELFFGEGSRLTVL.

As DNA, the CDR3 is TGTGCCACCAGCAGAGATCCGGCAACTAATGAAAAACTGTTTTTT. It codes for CATSRDPATNEKLFF. The rearrangement joins TRBV15 to TRBJ1-4; D gene ambiguous. CDR1 and CDR2 from the germline V gene are LNHNV and YYDKDF (reference sequence). CDR3 length equals 15 residues. Trimming cost V 0 bases and J 0 bases, with 5 bases left between them.

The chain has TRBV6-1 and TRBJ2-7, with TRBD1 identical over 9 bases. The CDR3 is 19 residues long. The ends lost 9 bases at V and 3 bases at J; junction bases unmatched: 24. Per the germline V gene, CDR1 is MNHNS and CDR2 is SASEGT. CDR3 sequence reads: CASRMYRGRSSGQNYEQYF. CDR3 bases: TGTGCCAGTAGAATGTACAGGGGGCGGAGTAGCGGACAGAACTACGAGCAGTACTTC.

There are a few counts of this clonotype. The CDR3 region is CAISGAEASGYTF. The CDR3 bases are TGTGCCATCAGTGGCGCGGAGGCGTCCGGCTACACCTTC. The chain employs TRBV10-3 and TRBJ1-2, with no clear D. The length of the CDR3 is 13 residues. Trimming stripped 4 bases from V and 8 bases from J, with 14 bases between. The germline CDR1 and CDR2 sequences are ENHRY and SYGVKD.

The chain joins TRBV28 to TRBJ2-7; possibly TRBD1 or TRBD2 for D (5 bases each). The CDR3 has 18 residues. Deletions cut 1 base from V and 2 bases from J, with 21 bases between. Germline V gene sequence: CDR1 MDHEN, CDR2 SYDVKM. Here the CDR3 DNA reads TGTGCCAGCAGTTTATCCCCCCTTCGCCGAATGGGACCCTACGAGCAGTACTTC. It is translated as CASSLSPLRRMGPYEQYF.

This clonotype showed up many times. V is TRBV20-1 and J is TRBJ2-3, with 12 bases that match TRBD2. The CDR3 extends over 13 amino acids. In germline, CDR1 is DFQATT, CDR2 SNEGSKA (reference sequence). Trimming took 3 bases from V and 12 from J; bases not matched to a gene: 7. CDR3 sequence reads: CSASDRLAGEQYF. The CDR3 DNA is TGCAGTGCTAGTGACAGACTAGCGGGAGAACAGTATTTT.

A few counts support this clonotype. CDR3 region: CASSLSLLGDYGYTF. CDR3 nucleotide sequence: TGTGCCAGCAGTTTATCCCTGTTGGGGGATTATGGCTACACCTTC. The V and J genes are TRBV27 and TRBJ1-2; perhaps TRBD1 as D (5 bases). Trimming removed 0 bases at V and 5 bases at J, with 13 bases between. The V gene's germline CDR1 is MNHEY and CDR2 SMNVEV (reference sequence). CDR3 size: 15 residues.